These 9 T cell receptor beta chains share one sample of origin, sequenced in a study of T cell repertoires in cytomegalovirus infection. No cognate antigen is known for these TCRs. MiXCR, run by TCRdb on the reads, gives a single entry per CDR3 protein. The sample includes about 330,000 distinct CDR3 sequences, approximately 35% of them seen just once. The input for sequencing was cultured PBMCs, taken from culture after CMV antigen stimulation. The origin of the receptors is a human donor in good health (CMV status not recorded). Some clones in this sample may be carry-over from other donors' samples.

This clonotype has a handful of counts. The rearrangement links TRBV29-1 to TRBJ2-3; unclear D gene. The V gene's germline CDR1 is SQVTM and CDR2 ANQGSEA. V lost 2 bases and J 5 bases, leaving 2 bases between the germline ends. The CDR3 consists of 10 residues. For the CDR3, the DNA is TGCAGCGTTGAACAAGATACGCAGTATTTT. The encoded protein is CSVEQDTQYF.

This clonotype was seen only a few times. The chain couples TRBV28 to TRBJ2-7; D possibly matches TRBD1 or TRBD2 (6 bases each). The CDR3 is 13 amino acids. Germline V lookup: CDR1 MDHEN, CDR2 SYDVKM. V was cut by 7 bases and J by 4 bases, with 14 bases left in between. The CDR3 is CASILEGGYEQYF. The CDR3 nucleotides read TGTGCCAGCATCCTAGAAGGGGGGTACGAGCAGTACTTC.

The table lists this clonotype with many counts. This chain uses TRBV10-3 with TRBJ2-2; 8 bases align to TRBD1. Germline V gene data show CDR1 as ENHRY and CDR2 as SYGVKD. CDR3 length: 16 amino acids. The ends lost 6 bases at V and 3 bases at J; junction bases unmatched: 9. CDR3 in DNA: TGTGCCATCAGGGCGGACAGGGAAGGAGACACCGGGGAGCTGTTTTTT. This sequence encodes CAIRADREGDTGELFF.

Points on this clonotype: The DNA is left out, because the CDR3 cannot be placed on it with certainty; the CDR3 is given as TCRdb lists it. CDR3 protein: CASSFGAGAGELFF. The chain links TRBV19 to TRBJ2-2; TRBD1 is taken as the D call from the table, unchecked against the DNA. Germline CDR1 reads LNHDA; CDR2 reads SQIVND (reference sequence). Inclusive of both ends, the CDR3 amounts to 14 amino acids.

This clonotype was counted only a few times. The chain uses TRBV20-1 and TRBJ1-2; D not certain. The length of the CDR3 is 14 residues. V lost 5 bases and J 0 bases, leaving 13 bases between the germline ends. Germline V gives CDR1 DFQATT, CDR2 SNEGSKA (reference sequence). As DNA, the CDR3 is TGCAGTGCTCCAGTGGCGGTAGCTAACTATGGCTACACCTTC. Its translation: CSAPVAVANYGYTF.

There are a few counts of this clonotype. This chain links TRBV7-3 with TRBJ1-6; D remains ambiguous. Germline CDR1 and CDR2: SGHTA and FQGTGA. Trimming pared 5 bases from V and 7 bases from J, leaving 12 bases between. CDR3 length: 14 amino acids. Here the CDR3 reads CASSPGSGNSPLHF. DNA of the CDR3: TGTGCCAGCAGCCCCGGCTCTGGAAATTCACCCCTCCACTTT.

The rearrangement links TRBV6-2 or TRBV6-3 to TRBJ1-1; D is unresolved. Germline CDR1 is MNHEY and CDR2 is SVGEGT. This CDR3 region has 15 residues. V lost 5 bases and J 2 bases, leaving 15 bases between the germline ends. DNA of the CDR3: TGTGCCAGCAGTCCGAGCTCATCGGGAAACACTGAAGCTTTCTTT. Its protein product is CASSPSSSGNTEAFF.

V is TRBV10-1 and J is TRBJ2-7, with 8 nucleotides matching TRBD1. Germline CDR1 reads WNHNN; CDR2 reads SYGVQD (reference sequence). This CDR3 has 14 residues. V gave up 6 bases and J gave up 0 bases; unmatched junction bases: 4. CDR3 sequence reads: CASRRTGSSYEQYV. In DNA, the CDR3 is TGCGCCAGCAGGCGGACAGGGAGCTCCTACGAGCAGTACGTC.

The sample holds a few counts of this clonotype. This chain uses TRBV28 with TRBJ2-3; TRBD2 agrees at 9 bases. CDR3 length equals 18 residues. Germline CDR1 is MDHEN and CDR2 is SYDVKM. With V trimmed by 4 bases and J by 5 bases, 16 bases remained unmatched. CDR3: CASSSSPLPSGARDTQYF. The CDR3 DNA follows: TGTGCCAGCAGTTCCTCCCCCCTGCCTAGCGGGGCGAGAGATACGCAGTATTTT.